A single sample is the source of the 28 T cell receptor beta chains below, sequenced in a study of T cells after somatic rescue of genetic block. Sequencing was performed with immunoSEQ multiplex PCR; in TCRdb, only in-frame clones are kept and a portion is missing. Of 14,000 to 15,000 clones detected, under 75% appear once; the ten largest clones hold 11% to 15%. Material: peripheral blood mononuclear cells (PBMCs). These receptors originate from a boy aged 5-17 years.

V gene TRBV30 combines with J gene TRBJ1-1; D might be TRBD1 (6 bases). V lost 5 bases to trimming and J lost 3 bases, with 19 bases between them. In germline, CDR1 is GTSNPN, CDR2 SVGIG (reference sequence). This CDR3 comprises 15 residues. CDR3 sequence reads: CAWEEGRGQDTEAFF. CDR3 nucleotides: TGTGCCTGGGAGGAGGGGCGGGGGCAAGACACTGAAGCTTTCTTT.

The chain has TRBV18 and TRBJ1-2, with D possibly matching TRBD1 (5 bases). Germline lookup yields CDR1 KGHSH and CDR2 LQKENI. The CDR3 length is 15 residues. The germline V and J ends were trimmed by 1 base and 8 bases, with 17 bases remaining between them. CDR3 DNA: TGTGCCAGCTCACCACGGTTAGATCCGAAGGGGGGCTACACCTTC. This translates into CASSPRLDPKGGYTF.

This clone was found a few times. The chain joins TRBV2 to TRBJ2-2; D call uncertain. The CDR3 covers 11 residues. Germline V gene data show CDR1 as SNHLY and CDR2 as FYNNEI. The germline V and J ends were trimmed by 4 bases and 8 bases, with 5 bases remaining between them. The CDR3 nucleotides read TGTGCCAGCAGTGGAAAGGGGGAGCTGTTTTTT. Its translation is CASSGKGELFF. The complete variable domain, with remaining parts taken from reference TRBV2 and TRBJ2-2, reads EPEVTQTPSHQVTQMGQEVILRCVPISNHLYFYWYRQILGQKVEFLVSFYNNEISEKSEIFDDQFSVERPDGSNFTLKIRSTKLEDSAMYFCASSGKGELFFGEGSRLTVL.

The chain's CDR3 is CASSFSRAPGNTIYF. DNA of the CDR3: TGTGCCAGCAGCTTTTCCAGGGCTCCTGGAAACACCATATATTTT. V and J are TRBV7-9 and TRBJ1-3, with D perhaps TRBD1 (5 bases). With 3 bases removed from V and 2 bases from J, the gap between germline ends came to 11 bases. Germline V lookup: CDR1 SEHNR, CDR2 FQNEAQ (reference sequence). The CDR3 totals 15 residues.

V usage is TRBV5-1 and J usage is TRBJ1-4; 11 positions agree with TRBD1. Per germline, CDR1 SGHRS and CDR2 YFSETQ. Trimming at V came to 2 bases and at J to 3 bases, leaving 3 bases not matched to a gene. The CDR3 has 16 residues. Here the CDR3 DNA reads TGCGCCAGCAGCTTTGGACAGGGGGCTTCTAATGAAAAACTGTTTTTT. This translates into CASSFGQGASNEKLFF.

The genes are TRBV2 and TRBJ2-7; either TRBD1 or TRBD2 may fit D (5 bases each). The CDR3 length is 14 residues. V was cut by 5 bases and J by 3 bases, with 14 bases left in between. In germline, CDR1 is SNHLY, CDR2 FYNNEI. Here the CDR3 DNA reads TGTGCCAGCAGTATCCGGGACCGAATCTACGAGCAGTACTTC. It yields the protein CASSIRDRIYEQYF.

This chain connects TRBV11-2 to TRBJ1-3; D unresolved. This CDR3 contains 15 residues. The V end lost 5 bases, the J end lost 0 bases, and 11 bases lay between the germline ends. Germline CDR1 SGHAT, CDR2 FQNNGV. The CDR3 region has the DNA TGTGCCAGCAGCCATATGGCAGTCTCTGGAAACACCATATATTTT. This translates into CASSHMAVSGNTIYF.

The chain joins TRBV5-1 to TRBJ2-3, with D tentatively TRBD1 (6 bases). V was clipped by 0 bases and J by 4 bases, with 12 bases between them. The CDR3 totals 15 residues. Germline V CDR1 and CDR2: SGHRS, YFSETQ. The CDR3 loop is CASSLDRATPDTQYF. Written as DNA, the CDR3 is TGCGCCAGCAGCTTGGACAGGGCTACGCCAGATACGCAGTATTTT.

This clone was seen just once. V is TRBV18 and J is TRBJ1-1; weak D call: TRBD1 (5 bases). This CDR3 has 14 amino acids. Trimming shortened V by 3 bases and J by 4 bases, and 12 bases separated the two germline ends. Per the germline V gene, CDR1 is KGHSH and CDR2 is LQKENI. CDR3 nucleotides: TGTGCCAGCTCACCGTCGGCAGGGAGCACTGAAGCTTTCTTT. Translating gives CASSPSAGSTEAFF.

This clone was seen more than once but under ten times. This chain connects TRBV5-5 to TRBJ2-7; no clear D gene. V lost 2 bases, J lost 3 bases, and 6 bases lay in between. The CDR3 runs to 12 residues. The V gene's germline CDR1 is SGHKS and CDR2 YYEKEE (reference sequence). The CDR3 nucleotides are TGTGCCAGCAGCTTATTTGACTACGAGCAGTACTTC. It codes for CASSLFDYEQYF.

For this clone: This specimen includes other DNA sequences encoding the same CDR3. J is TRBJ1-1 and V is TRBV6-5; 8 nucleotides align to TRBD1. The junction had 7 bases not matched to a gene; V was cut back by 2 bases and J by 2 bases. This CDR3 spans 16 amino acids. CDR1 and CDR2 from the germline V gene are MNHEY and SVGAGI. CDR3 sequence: CASSYSRQGRNTEAFF. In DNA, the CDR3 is TGTGCCAGCAGTTACAGTCGACAGGGGAGAAACACTGAAGCTTTCTTT.

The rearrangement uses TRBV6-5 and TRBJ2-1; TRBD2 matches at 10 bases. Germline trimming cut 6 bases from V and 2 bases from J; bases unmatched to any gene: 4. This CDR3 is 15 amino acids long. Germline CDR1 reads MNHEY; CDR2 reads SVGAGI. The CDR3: CASSQLAGTYNEQFF. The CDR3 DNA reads TGTGCCAGCAGCCAACTAGCGGGAACCTACAATGAGCAGTTCTTC.

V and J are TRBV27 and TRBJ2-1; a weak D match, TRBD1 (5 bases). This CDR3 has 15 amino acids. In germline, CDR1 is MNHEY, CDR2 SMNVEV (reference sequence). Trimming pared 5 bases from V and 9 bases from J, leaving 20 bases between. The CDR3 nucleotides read TGTGCCAGCAGTGCGACTGGGTCGGTTCAGGGTGAGCAGTTCTTC. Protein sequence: CASSATGSVQGEQFF.

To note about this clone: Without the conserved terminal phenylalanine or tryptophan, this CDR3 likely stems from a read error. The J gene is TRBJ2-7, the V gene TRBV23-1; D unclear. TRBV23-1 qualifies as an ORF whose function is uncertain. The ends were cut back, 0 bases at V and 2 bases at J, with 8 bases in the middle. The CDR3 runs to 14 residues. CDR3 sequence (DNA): TGCGCCAGCAGTCAATCAACCAGTCCCTACGAGCAGTACTCC. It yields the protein CASSQSTSPYEQYS.

The CDR3 DNA reads TGTGCCAGCAGTTTATCGGGAGGGCTAGCGGGGGCGTACGAGCAGTACTTC. Its protein product is CASSLSGGLAGAYEQYF. The chain uses TRBV27 and TRBJ2-7; 10 bases fit TRBD2. This CDR3 spans 17 amino acids. V dropped 0 bases and J dropped 4; count of bases not matched to a gene: 9. CDR1 is MNHEY and CDR2 is SMNVEV in the germline V gene (reference sequence).

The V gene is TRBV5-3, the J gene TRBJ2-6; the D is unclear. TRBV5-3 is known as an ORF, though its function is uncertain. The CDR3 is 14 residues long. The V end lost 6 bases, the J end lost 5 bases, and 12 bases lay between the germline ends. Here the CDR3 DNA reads TGTGCCAGAATTGAACAAAGTCGGGCCAACGTCCTGACTTTC. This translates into CARIEQSRANVLTF.

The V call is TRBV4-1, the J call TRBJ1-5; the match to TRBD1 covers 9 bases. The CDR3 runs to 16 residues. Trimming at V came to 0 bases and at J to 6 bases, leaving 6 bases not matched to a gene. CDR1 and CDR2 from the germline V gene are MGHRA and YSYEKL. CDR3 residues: CASSQDRGTGFQPQHF. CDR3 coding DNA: TGCGCCAGCAGCCAAGATCGGGGGACAGGGTTTCAGCCCCAGCATTTT.

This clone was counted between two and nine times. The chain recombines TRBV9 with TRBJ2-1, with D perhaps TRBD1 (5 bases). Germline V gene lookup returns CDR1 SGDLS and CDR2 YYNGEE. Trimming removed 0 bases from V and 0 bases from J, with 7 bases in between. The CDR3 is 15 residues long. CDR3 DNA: TGTGCCAGCAGCGTAGAAGGGGTCTCCTACAATGAGCAGTTCTTC. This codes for CASSVEGVSYNEQFF.

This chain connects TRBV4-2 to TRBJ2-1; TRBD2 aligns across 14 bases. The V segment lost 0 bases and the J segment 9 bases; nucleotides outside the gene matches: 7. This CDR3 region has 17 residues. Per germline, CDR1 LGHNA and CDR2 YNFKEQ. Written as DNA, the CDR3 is TGTGCCAGCAGCCAAGATGATATGGGACTAGCGGGAGCTGAGCAGTTCTTC. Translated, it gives CASSQDDMGLAGAEQFF.

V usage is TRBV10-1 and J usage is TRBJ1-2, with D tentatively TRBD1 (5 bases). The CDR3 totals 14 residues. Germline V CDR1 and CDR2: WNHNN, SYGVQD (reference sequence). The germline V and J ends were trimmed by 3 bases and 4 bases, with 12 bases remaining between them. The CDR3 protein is CASSEIGGGYGYTF. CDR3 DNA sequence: TGCGCCAGCAGTGAAATAGGTGGGGGCTATGGCTACACCTTC.

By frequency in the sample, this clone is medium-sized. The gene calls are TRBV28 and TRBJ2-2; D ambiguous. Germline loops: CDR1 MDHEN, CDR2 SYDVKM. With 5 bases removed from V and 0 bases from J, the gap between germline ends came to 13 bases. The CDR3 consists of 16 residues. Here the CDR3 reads CASSPRTASNTGELFF. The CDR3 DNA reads TGTGCCAGCAGTCCCCGGACGGCGTCGAACACCGGGGAGCTGTTTTTT.

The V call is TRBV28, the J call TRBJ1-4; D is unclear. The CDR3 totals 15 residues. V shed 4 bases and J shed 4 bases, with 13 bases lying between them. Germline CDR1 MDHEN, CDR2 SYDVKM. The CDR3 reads CASSSPPEINEKLFF. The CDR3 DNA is TGTGCCAGCAGTTCTCCCCCAGAAATTAATGAAAAACTGTTTTTT.

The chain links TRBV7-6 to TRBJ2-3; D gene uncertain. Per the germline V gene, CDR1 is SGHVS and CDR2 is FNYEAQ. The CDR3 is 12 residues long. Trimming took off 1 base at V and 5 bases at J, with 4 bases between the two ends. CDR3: CASSLVGDTQYF. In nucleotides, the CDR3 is TGTGCCAGCAGCTTAGTCGGAGATACGCAGTATTTT.

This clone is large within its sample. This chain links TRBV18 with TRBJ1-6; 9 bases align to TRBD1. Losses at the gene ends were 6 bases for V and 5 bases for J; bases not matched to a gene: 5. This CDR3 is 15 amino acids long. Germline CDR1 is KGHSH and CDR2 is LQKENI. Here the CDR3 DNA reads TGTGCCAGCTCGCTGGGACAGGGCGATAATTCACCCCTCCACTTT. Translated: CASSLGQGDNSPLHF.

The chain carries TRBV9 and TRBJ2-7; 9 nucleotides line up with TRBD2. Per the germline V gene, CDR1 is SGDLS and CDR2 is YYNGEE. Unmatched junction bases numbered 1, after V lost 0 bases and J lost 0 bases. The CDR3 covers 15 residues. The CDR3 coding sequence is TGTGCCAGCAGCGTAGGCGGGGGGGGCTCCTACGAGCAGTACTTC. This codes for CASSVGGGGSYEQYF.

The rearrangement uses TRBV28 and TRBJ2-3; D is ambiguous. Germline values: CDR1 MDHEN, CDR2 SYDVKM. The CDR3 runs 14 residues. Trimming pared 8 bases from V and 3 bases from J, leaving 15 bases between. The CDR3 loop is CASREWGHTDTQYF. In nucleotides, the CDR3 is TGTGCCAGCCGAGAGTGGGGTCATACAGATACGCAGTATTTT.

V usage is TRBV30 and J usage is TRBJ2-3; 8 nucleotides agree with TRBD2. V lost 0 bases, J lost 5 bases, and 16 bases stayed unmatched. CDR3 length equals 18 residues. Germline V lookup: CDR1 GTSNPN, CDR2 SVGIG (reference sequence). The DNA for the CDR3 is TGTGCCTGGAGTGTAAGTGAGGCGGGGGGACCCTCAGTAGATACGCAGTATTTT. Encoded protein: CAWSVSEAGGPSVDTQYF. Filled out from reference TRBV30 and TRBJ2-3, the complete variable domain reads SQTIHQWPATLVQPVGSPLSLECTVEGTSNPNLYWYRQAAGRGLQLLFYSVGIGQISSEVPQNLSASRPQDRQFILSSKKLLLSDSGFYLCAWSVSEAGGPSVDTQYFGPGTRLTVL.

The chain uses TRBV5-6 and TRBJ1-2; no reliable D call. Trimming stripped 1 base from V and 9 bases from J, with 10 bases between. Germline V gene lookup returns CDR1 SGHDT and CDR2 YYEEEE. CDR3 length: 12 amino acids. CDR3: CASSLLEYSYTF. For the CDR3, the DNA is TGTGCCAGCAGCTTGCTGGAATACAGCTACACCTTC.